This T cell receptor (beta chain) was observed in a study of tumor-infiltrating lymphocytes in primary liver carcinoma. Note on this clonotype: Its antigen is unknown. A much larger clone is a single base away; this may be a read error.

RNA isolated from unsorted whole blood supplied the blood RNA, with germline DNA also extracted. Study outcomes and limitations: The 250 largest clones made up significantly more of tumor than blood repertoires (p = 0.039).

From germline, CDR1 is MGHRA and CDR2 YSYEKL. The CDR3 covers 13 residues. TCR beta cDNA was made from approximately 500 ng total RNA with a constant-region primer. TCR beta libraries came from three nested multiplex PCR rounds using slightly modified ARM-PCR. Two initial PCR rounds of around 9 cycles each paired TRBV1-TRBV30 forward primers with a C-beta reverse primer. TCRdb itself ran the multiplex PCR reads through MiXCR, one entry per CDR3 protein. Of fewer than 350,000 distinct CDR3 sequences in the sample, 65% were seen once. The chain carries TRBV4-1 and TRBJ2-1; the D gene is possibly TRBD2 (6 bases). The clonotype comes from a man aged 35 to 55 with primary liver carcinoma and hepatitis B virus infection. The material sequenced was peripheral blood. CDR3 nucleotide sequence: TGCTCCAGCAGCCAAGGCGGGGCATGGGAGCAGTTCTTC. This encodes CSSSQGGAWEQFF.